These 29 T cell receptor beta chains originate from one sample sequenced in a study of blood T cell repertoires in COVID-19. Sequencing used immunoSEQ multiplex PCR; TCRdb keeps in-frame clones, though not all of them. The sample holds about 98,000 clones, 75% to 90% seen once. The sequenced material came from peripheral blood. Receptor source: a human donor in a cohort sampled during active COVID-19.

CDR3 in amino acids: CASSTGTSGAPTRTQFF. The CDR3 bases are TGTGCCAGCAGCACCGGGACTAGCGGGGCGCCTACACGGACGCAGTTCTTC. This chain joins TRBV5-4 and TRBJ2-1, with 13 positions matching TRBD2. The germline V gene has CDR1 SGHNT and CDR2 YYREEE (reference sequence). The junction had 16 bases not matched to a gene; V was cut back by 4 bases and J by 12 bases. This CDR3 has 17 amino acids.

CDR3 bases: TGTGCCAGCTCACGGACAGATAGCAATCAGCCCCAGCATTTT. Translating gives CASSRTDSNQPQHF. V is TRBV18 and J is TRBJ1-5, with a weak D call TRBD1 (6 bases). V lost 4 bases, J lost 0 bases, and 7 bases lay in between. This CDR3 region has 14 residues. CDR1 is KGHSH, CDR2 LQKENI, per germline.

In this sample, this clone turned up a few times. The rearrangement uses TRBV7-2 and TRBJ2-1; 9 positions agree with TRBD2. CDR3 length: 15 residues. V lost 2 bases and J lost 7; bases outside the gene matches: 6. The germline CDR1 and CDR2 sequences are SGHTA and FQGNSA. Written as DNA, the CDR3 is TGTGCCAGCAGCTTATCGGCGGGGGGGCGAAATGAGCAGTTCTTC. Protein product: CASSLSAGGRNEQFF.

This clone was observed a few times. J is TRBJ2-7 and V is TRBV27; no clear D. CDR1 is MNHEY, CDR2 SMNVEV, per germline (reference sequence). V was trimmed by 4 bases and J by 5 bases, leaving 15 bases between them. The CDR3 has 14 residues. CDR3 DNA: TGTGCCAGCAGTTCATCCGGGTCGCTCGACGAGCAGTACTTC. The encoded protein is CASSSSGSLDEQYF.

This chain links TRBV7-2 with TRBJ2-5, with D possibly TRBD2 on 7 matching bases. V was cut by 2 bases and J by 5 bases, with 18 bases left in between. There are 16 residues in the CDR3. Germline V gene sequence: CDR1 SGHTA, CDR2 FQGNSA. CDR3 sequence reads: CASSLNRGGGVETQYF. CDR3 in DNA: TGTGCCAGCAGCTTAAATCGTGGGGGGGGCGTTGAGACCCAGTACTTC.

This rearrangement joins TRBV7-2 to TRBJ2-7; 8 bases match TRBD1. Germline trimming cut 0 bases from V and 12 bases from J; bases unmatched to any gene: 7. CDR3 size: 13 residues. Germline V gene lookup returns CDR1 SGHTA and CDR2 FQGNSA. The CDR3 loop reads CASSLARQGTGYF. DNA for the CDR3: TGTGCCAGCAGCTTAGCACGACAGGGGACGGGGTACTTC.

This chain links TRBV11-1 with TRBJ2-1; TRBD1 might be the D (6 bases). CDR1 SGHAT and CDR2 FQDESV come from the germline V gene (reference sequence). The CDR3 length is 15 residues. V was cut by 4 bases and J by 6 bases, with 16 bases left in between. In DNA, the CDR3 is TGTGCCAGCAGCTCGCAACCCGGGACAAGCAATGAGCAGTTCTTC. This sequence encodes CASSSQPGTSNEQFF.

The V call is TRBV2, the J call TRBJ2-7; 7 bases match TRBD2. V trimming: 4 bases; J trimming: 2 bases; junction bases outside the gene matches: 5. Germline V lookup: CDR1 SNHLY, CDR2 FYNNEI. The CDR3 is 14 amino acids. In nucleotides, the CDR3 is TGTGCCAGCAGTGTGGGGGGGAGCACCTACGAGCAGTACTTC. Residues: CASSVGGSTYEQYF.

This sequence joins TRBV30 and TRBJ2-2; 8 bases map to TRBD1. V lost 6 bases, J lost 0 bases, and 3 bases stayed unmatched. This CDR3 has 14 residues. Per germline, CDR1 GTSNPN and CDR2 SVGIG (reference sequence). The CDR3 loop reads CACRQGTNTGELFF. The CDR3 region has the DNA TGTGCCTGTCGACAGGGGACGAACACCGGGGAGCTGTTTTTT. Complete variable domain (other parts from reference TRBV30 and TRBJ2-2): SQTIHQWPATLVQPVGSPLSLECTVEGTSNPNLYWYRQAAGRGLQLLFYSVGIGQISSEVPQNLSASRPQDRQFILSSKKLLLSDSGFYLCACRQGTNTGELFFGEGSRLTVL.

This clone was observed a few times. The genes are TRBV5-4 and TRBJ2-1; 7 nucleotides match TRBD1. CDR3 length: 14 residues. Germline V lookup: CDR1 SGHNT, CDR2 YYREEE (reference sequence). With V trimmed by 0 bases and J by 8 bases, 5 bases remained unmatched. CDR3 protein: CASSLVGGQDEQFF. Written as DNA, the CDR3 is TGTGCCAGCAGCTTGGTAGGGGGCCAAGATGAGCAGTTCTTC.

This chain connects TRBV4-1 to TRBJ2-2; 7 positions agree with TRBD1. The V gene's germline CDR1 is MGHRA and CDR2 YSYEKL. V lost 1 base to trimming and J lost 5 bases; unmatched junction nucleotides: 7. The CDR3 has 16 amino acids. The CDR3 DNA reads as TGCGCCAGCAGCCAAGGTCAGGGGGATAGGACCGGGGAGCTGTTTTTT. This codes for CASSQGQGDRTGELFF.

The genes are TRBV19 and TRBJ2-2; 7 nucleotides match TRBD1. From germline, CDR1 is LNHDA and CDR2 SQIVND (reference sequence). With V trimmed by 7 bases and J by 1 base, 6 bases remained unmatched. This CDR3 spans 15 amino acids. The CDR3 protein is CASTPRQGNTGELFF. CDR3 nucleotides: TGTGCCAGTACCCCAAGACAGGGGAACACCGGGGAGCTGTTTTTT. Drawing the rest from reference TRBV19 and TRBJ2-2, the complete variable domain is DGGITQSPKYLFRKEGQNVTLSCEQNLNHDAMYWYRQDPGQGLRLIYYSQIVNDFQKGDIAEGYSVSREKKESFPLTVTSAQKNPTAFYLCASTPRQGNTGELFFGEGSRLTVL.

V and J are TRBV6-2 or TRBV6-3 and TRBJ1-2; D ambiguous. V was shortened by 3 bases and J by 4 bases, with 6 bases between the two germline ends. The CDR3 covers 12 residues. Germline lookup yields CDR1 MNHEY and CDR2 SVGEGT. CDR3 nucleotides: TGTGCCAGCAGTTATGGGAGCTATGGCTACACCTTC. It yields the protein CASSYGSYGYTF.

V gene TRBV29-1 combines with J gene TRBJ2-7, with 8 bases aligning to TRBD1. J was trimmed by 5 bases and V by 3 bases; bases with no gene match: 6. Germline-derived CDR1 and CDR2 are SQVTM and ANQGSEA. This CDR3 has 13 residues. The CDR3, as DNA: TGCAGCGTTGACGGGACAGGATCGGACGAGCAGTACTTC. Translated, it gives CSVDGTGSDEQYF.

This clone was recorded a few times. The V and J genes are TRBV2 and TRBJ1-2; TRBD1 might be the D (5 bases). This CDR3 is 14 amino acids long. V was shortened by 3 bases and J by 4 bases, with 12 bases between the two germline ends. Germline V lookup: CDR1 SNHLY, CDR2 FYNNEI. DNA for the CDR3: TGTGCCAGCAGTGACAGGACATCTTTCTATGGCTACACCTTC. It specifies CASSDRTSFYGYTF.

CDR3 nucleotide sequence: TGTGCCAGCAGCTCTCGGGCGGGGAGACGGGAGACCCAGTACTTC. Translation: CASSSRAGRRETQYF. This chain links TRBV7-9 with TRBJ2-5; TRBD2 is a possible D gene (6 bases). Germline V lookup: CDR1 SEHNR, CDR2 FQNEAQ (reference sequence). V dropped 4 bases and J dropped 5 bases, with 17 bases sitting between them. The CDR3 extends over 15 amino acids.

V usage is TRBV20-1 and J usage is TRBJ1-3; D call uncertain. Between the trimmed V and J ends, which lost 3 bases and 5 bases, there was a span of 11 bases. The CDR3 totals 13 residues. Germline V gene sequence: CDR1 DFQATT, CDR2 SNEGSKA (reference sequence). The CDR3 nucleotides are TGCAGTGCTAGTCGTCAGGAACGAAACACCATATATTTT. It yields the protein CSASRQERNTIYF.

The V gene is TRBV6-5, the J gene TRBJ2-3, with 9 bases matching TRBD2. The CDR3 is 13 residues long. Unmatched junction bases numbered 2, after V lost 7 bases and J lost 3 bases. Germline V CDR1 and CDR2: MNHEY, SVGAGI. The DNA of the CDR3 is TGTGCCAGCACTAGCGGGGAAACAGATACGCAGTATTTT. Its translation is CASTSGETDTQYF.

CDR3 region: CASSEPRDKTSPEQYF. CDR3 DNA sequence: TGTGCCAGCAGTGAACCTCGGGACAAAACCTCTCCCGAGCAGTACTTC. The chain combines TRBV25-1 with TRBJ2-7; a possible D gene is TRBD1 (6 bases). V lost 2 bases and J 6 bases, leaving 20 bases between the germline ends. Per the germline V gene, CDR1 is MGHDK and CDR2 is SYGVNS. There are 16 residues in the CDR3.

This sequence joins TRBV19 and TRBJ2-2; TRBD2 matches at 13 bases. From germline, CDR1 is LNHDA and CDR2 SQIVND (reference sequence). After removal of 4 bases from V and 6 bases from J, the junction contained 2 bases not matched to a gene. This CDR3 spans 15 amino acids. CDR3 coding DNA: TGTGCCAGTAGTAGGGGGACTAGCGGGGCCGGGGAGCTGTTTTTT. Translation: CASSRGTSGAGELFF. Combining the CDR3 with reference TRBV19 and TRBJ2-2 gives the whole variable domain DGGITQSPKYLFRKEGQNVTLSCEQNLNHDAMYWYRQDPGQGLRLIYYSQIVNDFQKGDIAEGYSVSREKKESFPLTVTSAQKNPTAFYLCASSRGTSGAGELFFGEGSRLTVL.

V gene TRBV4-3 combines with J gene TRBJ1-1, with TRBD1 matching over 7 bases. The ends lost 2 bases at V and 6 bases at J; junction bases unmatched: 0. The CDR3 has 12 amino acids. CDR1 LGHNA and CDR2 YSLEER come from the germline V gene. The CDR3 is CASSQQGAEAFF. DNA of the CDR3: TGCGCCAGCAGCCAACAGGGGGCTGAAGCTTTCTTT.

This clone showed up just a few times. This chain links TRBV4-2 with TRBJ1-2; tentatively, D is TRBD1 (6 bases). Germline CDR1 is LGHNA and CDR2 is YNFKEQ. V was pared by 0 bases and J by 4 bases, with 12 bases between. CDR3 length: 15 residues. CDR3 sequence: CASSQDRGGAYGYTF. The CDR3 DNA is TGTGCCAGCAGCCAAGATCGAGGGGGAGCCTATGGCTACACCTTC.

The genes are TRBV7-2 and TRBJ2-2; D is unresolved. CDR1 SGHTA and CDR2 FQGNSA come from the germline V gene. The CDR3 consists of 11 residues. V was shortened by 5 bases and J by 6 bases, with 4 bases between the two germline ends. Here the CDR3 reads CASSLPGELFF. DNA for the CDR3: TGTGCCAGCAGCCTCCCCGGGGAGCTGTTTTTT.

The V call is TRBV3-1 (or the pseudogene TRBV3-2), the J call TRBJ2-3, with D possibly TRBD2 on 6 matching bases. Germline V gene data show CDR1 as LGHDT and CDR2 as YNNKEL (reference sequence). V dropped 3 bases and J dropped 3 bases, with 19 bases sitting between them. The CDR3 contains 17 residues. CDR3 sequence reads: CASSHRQVRGGTDTQYF. CDR3 in DNA: TGTGCCAGCAGCCATCGTCAGGTGCGGGGTGGAACAGATACGCAGTATTTT.

The chain joins TRBV3-1 (or the pseudogene TRBV3-2) to TRBJ2-2; TRBD2 matches 7 bases. The trim removed 0 bases at V and 6 bases at J, leaving 4 bases unmatched. This CDR3 has 15 amino acids. Germline V gives CDR1 LGHDT, CDR2 YNNKEL (reference sequence). The CDR3 DNA sequence: TGTGCCAGCAGCCAAGATCGGGGGGTCCCCGGGGAGCTGTTTTTT. Protein product: CASSQDRGVPGELFF.

The chain recombines TRBV4-2 with TRBJ1-4; possibly TRBD1 for D (5 bases). The CDR3 length is 14 residues. Trimming left V 1 base short and J 12 bases short, with 15 bases between. Germline V gene lookup returns CDR1 LGHNA and CDR2 YNFKEQ. CDR3 residues: CASSQGNGGEELFF. In DNA, the CDR3 is TGTGCCAGCAGCCAAGGTAACGGGGGAGAGGAACTGTTTTTT.

There are a few counts of this clone. This chain connects TRBV6-6 to TRBJ1-2; 7 bases map to TRBD1. Germline V gives CDR1 MNHNY, CDR2 SVGAGI (reference sequence). V lost 7 bases to trimming and J lost 5 bases; unmatched junction nucleotides: 4. This CDR3 comprises 12 residues. CDR3 sequence (DNA): TGTGCCAGCACTACACAGGGGTATGGCTACACCTTC. Encoded protein: CASTTQGYGYTF.

This clone came up a few times. The CDR3 DNA follows: TGTGCCTGGAGTGTACGAGGGACAGGGCGATCTAATGAAAAACTGTTTTTT. Translated, it gives CAWSVRGTGRSNEKLFF. The chain couples TRBV30 to TRBJ1-4; TRBD1 agrees at 9 bases. V trimming: 0 bases; J trimming: 3 bases; junction bases outside the gene matches: 8. The CDR3 contains 17 residues. The germline CDR1 and CDR2 sequences are GTSNPN and SVGIG (reference sequence).

The V and J genes are TRBV21-1 and TRBJ2-7; no DNA check was done on the table's D call, TRBD1. TRBV21-1 is given as a pseudogene. The CDR3 runs to 15 residues. CDR3 nucleotide sequence: TGTGCCAGCAGCAAACGGGCAGGGGAAACGGGCGAGCAGTACTTC. Protein sequence: CASSKRAGETGEQYF.